Listed here is a single T cell receptor beta chain. Antigen unknown. The data derive from a study of cytomegalovirus exposure and HLA in healthy donors. General study points: CMV serostatus was the sole immune exposure information available. Across donors, presence/absence analyses took sequencing depth to be roughly uniform. In a later analysis, the majority of CMV-associated beta chains seemingly showed HLA restriction.

Amplification used 60 Vbeta primers and 13 Jbeta primers. Libraries were prepared by immunoSEQ multiplex PCR; TCRdb keeps only in-frame clonotypes and omits some of them. The data hold about 150,000 clones, with 60% to 80% observed a single time. The CDR3 has 16 amino acids. V was pared by 3 bases and J by 2 bases, with 5 bases of the junction left unmatched. Germline V gives CDR1 SGHTA, CDR2 FQGNSA. This clonotype was obtained from a man between 45 and 60 years old in good health and CMV-seropositive. J is TRBJ2-5 and V is TRBV7-2; the match to TRBD2 covers 11 bases. The sample consisted of PBMCs. The CDR3 nucleotides read TGTGCCAGCAGCTTGCAGCTAGCGGGAGGTCAAGAGACCCAGTACTTC. It is translated as CASSLQLAGGQETQYF.